The 5 T cell receptor beta chains below were found in one sample sequenced in a study of T cells in Graves' hyperthyroidism and ophthalmopathy. Researchers amplified the TCR beta CDR3 regions from RNA transcripts. A first-round RT-PCR of the TCR CDR3 used the HTBI primer set. Using its own MiXCR run on the multiplex PCR reads, TCRdb lists one record per CDR3 protein. The sample contains over 700,000 distinct CDR3 sequences, 35% to 45% of which appear only once. Material: blood. The source is a man aged 18 to 35 with Graves' hyperthyroidism.

This clonotype has a single count. The gene calls are TRBV29-1 and TRBJ2-7, with 9 bases lining up with TRBD2. V dropped 8 bases and J dropped 7; count of bases not matched to a gene: 12. Germline assignment: CDR1 SQVTM and CDR2 ANQGSEA. The CDR3 has 13 amino acids. The CDR3 DNA follows: TGCAGCCCGATTGGGCTAGCGGGAAGTGAGCAGTACTTC. It specifies CSPIGLAGSEQYF.

This clonotype was seen many times. The chain links TRBV2 to TRBJ2-7; D possibly uses TRBD1 or TRBD2 (6 bases each). Germline V gene sequence: CDR1 SNHLY, CDR2 FYNNEI. The CDR3 runs 11 residues. V was pared by 9 bases and J by 6 bases, with 12 bases between. In nucleotides, the CDR3 is TGTGCCAGACGAGAGGGGGGCGAGCAGTACTTC. The encoded protein is CARREGGEQYF.

This clonotype was observed many times. V gene TRBV9 combines with J gene TRBJ1-6; 7 positions match TRBD1. This CDR3 region has 14 residues. With 0 bases clipped from V and 10 bases from J, the junction kept 4 bases outside the gene matches. The germline V gene encodes CDR1 SGDLS and CDR2 YYNGEE. For the CDR3, the DNA is TGTGCCAGCAGCGTAGGAGGGGGCCACTCACCCCTCCACTTT. Its protein is CASSVGGGHSPLHF.

Remarks on this clonotype: This may come from a read error, since a much larger clone is one base off. The chain couples TRBV20-1 to TRBJ1-5; D may be TRBD1 (6 bases). V was cut by 1 base and J by 3 bases, with 7 bases left in between. The CDR3 length is 13 residues. CDR1 DFQATT and CDR2 SNEGSKA come from the germline V gene (reference sequence). CDR3 DNA: TGCAGTGCTAGAGGACAGGCCAATCAGCCCCAGCATTTT. Protein product: CSARGQANQPQHF.

Note on this clonotype: This sequence may be a read error, since a much larger clone differs from it by one base. The V and J genes are TRBV7-9 and TRBJ1-4; unclear D gene. CDR1 SEHNR and CDR2 FQNEAQ come from the germline V gene (reference sequence). This CDR3 contains 11 residues. This CDR3 reads CASSLVEKLSF. In nucleotides, the CDR3 is TGTGCCAGCAGCTTGGTTGAAAAACTGTCTTTT. Drawing the rest from reference TRBV7-9 and TRBJ1-4, the complete variable domain is DTGVSQNPRHKITKRGQNVTFRCDPISEHNRLYWYRQTLGQGPEFLTYFQNEAQLEKSRLLSDRFSAERPKGSFSTLEIQRTEQGDSAMYLCASSLVEKLSFGSGTQLSVL.